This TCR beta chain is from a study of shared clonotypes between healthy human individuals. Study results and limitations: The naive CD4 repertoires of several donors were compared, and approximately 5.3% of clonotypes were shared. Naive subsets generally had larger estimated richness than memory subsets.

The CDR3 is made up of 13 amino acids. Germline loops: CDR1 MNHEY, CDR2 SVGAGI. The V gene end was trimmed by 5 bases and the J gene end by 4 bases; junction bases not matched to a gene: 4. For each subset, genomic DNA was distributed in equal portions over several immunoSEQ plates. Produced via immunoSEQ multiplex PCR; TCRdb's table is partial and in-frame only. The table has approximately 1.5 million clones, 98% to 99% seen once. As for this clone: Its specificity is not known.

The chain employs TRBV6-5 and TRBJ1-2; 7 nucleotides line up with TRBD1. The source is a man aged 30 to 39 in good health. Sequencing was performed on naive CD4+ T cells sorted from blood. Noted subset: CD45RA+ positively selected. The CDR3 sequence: CASSGRGSYGYTF. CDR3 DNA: TGTGCCAGCAGTGGCAGGGGGTCCTATGGCTACACCTTC.